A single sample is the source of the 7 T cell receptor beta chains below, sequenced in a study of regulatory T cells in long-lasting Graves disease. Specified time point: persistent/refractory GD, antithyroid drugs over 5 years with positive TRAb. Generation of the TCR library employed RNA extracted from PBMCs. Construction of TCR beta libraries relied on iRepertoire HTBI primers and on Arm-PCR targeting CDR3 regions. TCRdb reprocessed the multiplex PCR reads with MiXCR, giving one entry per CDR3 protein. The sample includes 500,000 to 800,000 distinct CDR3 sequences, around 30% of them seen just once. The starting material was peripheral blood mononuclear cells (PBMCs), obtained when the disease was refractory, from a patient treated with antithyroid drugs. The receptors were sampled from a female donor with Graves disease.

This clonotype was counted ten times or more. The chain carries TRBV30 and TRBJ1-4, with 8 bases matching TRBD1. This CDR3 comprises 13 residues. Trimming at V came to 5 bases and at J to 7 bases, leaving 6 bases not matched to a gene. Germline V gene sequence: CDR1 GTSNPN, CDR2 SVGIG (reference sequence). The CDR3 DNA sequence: TGTGCCTGGGAAACAGGGGGTACTGAAAAACTGTTTTTT. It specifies CAWETGGTEKLFF. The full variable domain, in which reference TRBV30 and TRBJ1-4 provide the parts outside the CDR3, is SQTIHQWPATLVQPVGSPLSLECTVEGTSNPNLYWYRQAAGRGLQLLFYSVGIGQISSEVPQNLSASRPQDRQFILSSKKLLLSDSGFYLCAWETGGTEKLFFGSGTQLSVL.

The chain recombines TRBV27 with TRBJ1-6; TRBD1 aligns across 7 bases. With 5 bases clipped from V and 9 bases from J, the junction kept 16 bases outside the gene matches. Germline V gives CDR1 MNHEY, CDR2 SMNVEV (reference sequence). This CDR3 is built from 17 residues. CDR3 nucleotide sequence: TGTGCCAGCAGTCCCGGGCCGACAGGGAACGTTGCTTCACCCCTCCACTTT. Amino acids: CASSPGPTGNVASPLHF.

CDR3 in amino acids: CASSYPRQVQDSGLYEQYF. As DNA, the CDR3 is TGTGCCAGCAGTTACCCTCGACAAGTCCAGGACTCGGGTCTCTACGAGCAGTACTTC. The J gene is TRBJ2-7, the V gene TRBV6-5, with D possibly being TRBD2 (5 bases). Germline assignment: CDR1 MNHEY and CDR2 SVGAGI. Between the trimmed V and J ends, which lost 2 bases and 3 bases, there was a span of 26 bases. There are 19 residues in the CDR3.

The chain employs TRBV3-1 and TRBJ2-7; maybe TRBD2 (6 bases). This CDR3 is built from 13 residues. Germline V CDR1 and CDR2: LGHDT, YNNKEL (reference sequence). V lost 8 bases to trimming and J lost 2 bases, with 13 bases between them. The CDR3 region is CASRAGTAYEQYF. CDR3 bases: TGTGCCAGCCGCGCGGGGACGGCCTACGAGCAGTACTTC.

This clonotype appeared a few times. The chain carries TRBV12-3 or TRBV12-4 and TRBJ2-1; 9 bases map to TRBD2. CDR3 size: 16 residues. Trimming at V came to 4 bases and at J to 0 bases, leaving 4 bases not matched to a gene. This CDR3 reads CASSSPTSGSYNEQFF. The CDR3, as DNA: TGTGCCAGCAGTTCCCCGACTAGCGGCTCCTACAATGAGCAGTTCTTC.

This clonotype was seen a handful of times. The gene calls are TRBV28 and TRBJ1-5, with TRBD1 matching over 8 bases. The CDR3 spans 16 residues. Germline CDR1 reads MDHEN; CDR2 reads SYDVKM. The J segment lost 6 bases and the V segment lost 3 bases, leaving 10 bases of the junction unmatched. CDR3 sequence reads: CASSFGSRGRSQPQHF. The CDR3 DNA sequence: TGTGCCAGCAGTTTCGGAAGCAGGGGGCGTTCTCAGCCCCAGCATTTT.

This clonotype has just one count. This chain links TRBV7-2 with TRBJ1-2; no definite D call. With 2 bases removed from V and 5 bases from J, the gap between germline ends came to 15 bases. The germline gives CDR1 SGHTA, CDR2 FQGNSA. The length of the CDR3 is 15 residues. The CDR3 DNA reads TGTGCCAGCAGCTTACCCCGCGTCCCTTCTTATGGCTACACCTTC. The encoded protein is CASSLPRVPSYGYTF.